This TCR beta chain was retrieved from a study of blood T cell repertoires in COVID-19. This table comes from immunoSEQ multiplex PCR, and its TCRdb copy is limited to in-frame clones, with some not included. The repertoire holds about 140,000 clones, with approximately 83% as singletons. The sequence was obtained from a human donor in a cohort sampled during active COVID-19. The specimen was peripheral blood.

CDR3 protein: CASSYPRGLLAGTDTQYF. CDR3 bases: TGTGCCAGCAGCTACCCGAGGGGGTTACTAGCGGGCACAGATACGCAGTATTTT. The rearrangement links TRBV3-1 (or the pseudogene TRBV3-2) to TRBJ2-3; 8 bases line up with TRBD2. V lost 5 bases and J lost 1; bases outside the gene matches: 14. Germline lookup yields CDR1 LGHDT and CDR2 YNNKEL (reference sequence). The CDR3 loop spans 18 amino acids.